Listed below are T cell receptor beta chains from one sample, sequenced in a study of cytomegalovirus exposure and HLA in healthy donors. Libraries were prepared by immunoSEQ multiplex PCR; TCRdb keeps only in-frame clonotypes and omits some of them. Counted here are 55,000 to 75,000 clones, around four fifths occurring once; the ten biggest clones make up 3%. The sequenced material came from PBMCs. These receptor sequences come from a girl aged 5-17 years in good health and CMV-seropositive. Both conserved end residues are trimmed from each CDR3.

TRBV29-1,SVSQGAVAF
TRBV2,ARTGSKSTDTQY
TRBV5-4,ASSPPPSSAGNTIY
TRBV30,AWGKGANTEAF
TRBV5-1,ASSLEGLATNEQF
TRBV4-3,ASSQDFGQTYYEQY
TRBV30,AWSQGAYEQY
TRBV7-8,ASSSSLLGPVYNEQF
TRBV27,ASSLLAGHEQF
TRBV4-1,ASSQVEDIGGYT